The next 20 T cell receptor beta chains were all read from a single sample in a study of T cell changes during pregnancy in multiple sclerosis (dated by TCRdb to the late 2010s). Library preparation used the immunoSEQ multiplex PCR assay. TCRdb limited this immuneACCESS table to in-frame rearrangements with V and J called. A share of clones is missing; checked studies link under half to unresolved V genes, and the rest is unexplained. The sample table holds some 30,000 clones, of which 91% were seen once. Together, the top ten hold about 3.9% of the sample. The sample here was CD8+ T cells from peripheral blood mononuclear cells, taken in the second trimester of pregnancy. The source is a female donor in good health, enrolled as a control in a pregnancy study.

This chain connects TRBV7-2 to TRBJ2-7, with D maybe TRBD1 (5 bases). CDR1 SGHTA and CDR2 FQGNSA come from the germline V gene. The CDR3 spans 15 residues. Trimming took off 2 bases at V and 5 bases at J, with 16 bases between the two ends. The CDR3 DNA reads TGTGCCAGCAGCTTAAAGGGCAGGGTGAGAGACGAGCAGTACTTC. This encodes CASSLKGRVRDEQYF. The full variable domain, with the rest looked up from reference TRBV7-2 and TRBJ2-7, is GAGVSQSPSNKVTEKGKDVELRCDPISGHTALYWYRQSLGQGLEFLIYFQGNSAPDKSGLPSDRFSAERTGGSVSTLTIQRTQQEDSAVYLCASSLKGRVRDEQYFGPGTRLTVT.

CDR3 sequence (DNA): TGTGCCATCAGAATAGGGGGCACTGAAGCTTTCTTT. This gives the protein CAIRIGGTEAFF. The chain recombines TRBV27 with TRBJ1-1; a possible D gene is TRBD1 (6 bases). The length of the CDR3 is 12 residues. Trimming took off 10 bases at V and 4 bases at J, with 13 bases between the two ends. Germline CDR1 and CDR2: MNHEY and SMNVEV (reference sequence).

The chain links TRBV6-1 to TRBJ1-4; 9 bases line up with TRBD1. This CDR3 is 15 amino acids long. Germline CDR1 is MNHNS and CDR2 is SASEGT. Trimming cost V 3 bases and J 3 bases; bases outside gene matches: 2. The CDR3: CASSDWTGANEKLFF. CDR3 nucleotides: TGTGCCAGCAGTGACTGGACAGGGGCTAATGAAAAACTGTTTTTT.

The rearrangement joins TRBV5-1 to TRBJ2-5, with D possibly being TRBD1 (6 bases). Gene TRBJ2-7 matches the end of the DNA better, so the J call may be wrong. The CDR3 extends over 15 amino acids. Germline V gene lookup returns CDR1 SGHRS and CDR2 YFSETQ. The CDR3 protein is CASSASGQQSYEQYF. The CDR3 DNA reads as TGCGCCAGCAGCGCAAGTGGACAGCAGTCCTACGAGCAGTACTTC.

The J gene is TRBJ1-1, the V gene TRBV11-2; the D is unclear. V was trimmed by 5 bases and J by 2 bases, leaving 15 bases between them. Looked up from germline, CDR1 is SGHAT and CDR2 is FQNNGV. CDR3 length: 15 residues. CDR3 loop: CASSRLLTENTEAFF. CDR3 DNA sequence: TGTGCCAGCAGCCGACTTCTGACTGAAAACACTGAAGCTTTCTTT.

Points on this clone: At one of its ends the junction is not consistent with the germline gene, which may arise from a read error. DNA of the CDR3: TGTGCCAGTAGTATAGTTGGGACAGGGAACTATGACTACACCTTC. Translation: CASSIVGTGNYDYTF. The J gene is TRBJ1-2, the V gene TRBV19, with 9 bases matching TRBD1. This CDR3 has 15 residues. Looked up from germline, CDR1 is LNHDA and CDR2 is SQIVND (reference sequence).

The chain has TRBV6-5 and TRBJ2-5; D perhaps matches TRBD1 (6 bases). Germline V lookup: CDR1 MNHEY, CDR2 SVGAGI. The CDR3 is 15 amino acids. The V gene lost 5 bases and the J gene lost 5 bases, with 18 bases spanning the gap. This CDR3 is CASSRGPQGEETQYF. The CDR3 nucleotides read TGTGCCAGCAGTCGAGGACCACAGGGAGAGGAGACCCAGTACTTC.

The J gene is TRBJ1-5, the V gene TRBV27, with D unclear. Germline CDR1 reads MNHEY; CDR2 reads SMNVEV (reference sequence). Trimming took 5 bases from V and 3 from J, leaving 11 bases between them. The CDR3 totals 14 residues. The CDR3 is CASSPRSNNQPQHF. CDR3 sequence (DNA): TGTGCCAGCAGTCCACGGTCTAACAATCAGCCCCAGCATTTT.

The chain links TRBV7-9 to TRBJ2-1, with D perhaps TRBD2 (6 bases). CDR1 is SEHNR and CDR2 is FQNEAQ in the germline V gene (reference sequence). This CDR3 has 15 amino acids. V was cut by 1 base and J by 7 bases, with 14 bases left in between. The CDR3 DNA reads as TGTGCCAGCAGCTTAGTGGTAGGAGGGTATAATGAGCAGTTCTTC. Translation gives CASSLVVGGYNEQFF.

J is TRBJ1-2 and V is TRBV19; D is ambiguous. V was pared by 2 bases and J by 4 bases, with 8 bases between. This CDR3 spans 13 amino acids. The germline V gene has CDR1 LNHDA and CDR2 SQIVND (reference sequence). DNA of the CDR3: TGTGCCAGTAGTATATTGGCCAGCTATGGCTACACCTTC. Protein sequence: CASSILASYGYTF. The variable domain in full, with the rest retrieved from reference TRBV19 and TRBJ1-2, is DGGITQSPKYLFRKEGQNVTLSCEQNLNHDAMYWYRQDPGQGLRLIYYSQIVNDFQKGDIAEGYSVSREKKESFPLTVTSAQKNPTAFYLCASSILASYGYTFGSGTRLTVV.

This chain links TRBV4-2 with TRBJ2-3; 8 bases agree with TRBD2. The CDR3 runs 15 residues. The germline gives CDR1 LGHNA, CDR2 YNFKEQ. V lost 0 bases to trimming and J lost 4 bases; unmatched junction nucleotides: 3. This CDR3 reads CASSQDGGAADTQYF. The CDR3 region has the DNA TGTGCCAGCAGCCAAGACGGGGGGGCGGCAGATACGCAGTATTTT.

CDR3 sequence (DNA): TGTGCCAGCAGTTTAATAGCGGGGGGGCCGAGCTCCTACAATGAGCAGTTCTTC. Protein sequence: CASSLIAGGPSSYNEQFF. The rearrangement uses TRBV27 and TRBJ2-1, with TRBD2 identical over 11 bases. Germline CDR1 MNHEY, CDR2 SMNVEV (reference sequence). The CDR3 extends over 18 amino acids. J gave up 0 bases and V 2 bases, and 6 bases lay outside the gene matches.

CDR3 sequence reads: CASSAGHGTEAFF. The CDR3 region has the DNA TGTGCCAGCAGCGCGGGACACGGGACTGAAGCTTTCTTT. This rearrangement joins TRBV9 to TRBJ1-1, with D possibly TRBD1 on 6 matching bases. Germline CDR1 SGDLS, CDR2 YYNGEE. The CDR3 consists of 13 residues. V was clipped by 3 bases and J by 5 bases, with 11 bases between them.

The chain employs TRBV19 and TRBJ2-5; TRBD2 agrees at 12 bases. The CDR3 runs 18 residues. V trimming: 8 bases; J trimming: 1 base; junction bases outside the gene matches: 14. Germline V gene lookup returns CDR1 LNHDA and CDR2 SQIVND (reference sequence). CDR3 nucleotide sequence: TGTGCCAGTTCTAGGGTAGTGGCTAGCGGGGGGGCCCAAGAGACCCAGTACTTC. It is translated as CASSRVVASGGAQETQYF.

In its sample, this clone was seen once. The V and J genes are TRBV4-3 and TRBJ2-2; 12 nucleotides line up with TRBD2. The CDR3 has 18 amino acids. V dropped 3 bases and J dropped 4; count of bases not matched to a gene: 9. From germline, CDR1 is LGHNA and CDR2 YSLEER. The CDR3 nucleotides are TGCGCCAGCAGCCACTACTGGACTAGCGGGGAGGGCACCGGGGAGCTGTTTTTT. Its protein product is CASSHYWTSGEGTGELFF.

The V and J genes are TRBV11-2 and TRBJ2-1; 8 nucleotides line up with TRBD2. Trimming at V came to 5 bases and at J to 4 bases, leaving 10 bases not matched to a gene. CDR1 is SGHAT and CDR2 is FQNNGV in the germline V gene. This CDR3 has 16 residues. CDR3 loop: CASSPPGIAGYNEQFF. The CDR3 coding sequence is TGTGCCAGCAGCCCTCCGGGCATAGCGGGGTACAATGAGCAGTTCTTC. Full variable domain (remainder filled in from reference TRBV11-2 and TRBJ2-1): EAGVAQSPRYKIIEKRQSVAFWCNPISGHATLYWYQQILGQGPKLLIQFQNNGVVDDSQLPKDRFSAERLKGVDSTLKIQPAKLEDSAVYLCASSPPGIAGYNEQFFGPGTRLTVL.

The gene calls are TRBV7-9 and TRBJ1-2; TRBD1 matches 10 bases. Germline CDR1 and CDR2: SEHNR and FQNEAQ (reference sequence). The CDR3 spans 15 residues. V gave up 6 bases and J gave up 4 bases; unmatched junction bases: 8. CDR3 coding DNA: TGTGCCAGCAGGAAAACGGGACAGGGGAGCTATGGCTACACCTTC. It encodes CASRKTGQGSYGYTF.

The chain has TRBV2 and TRBJ2-1, with 10 bases identical to TRBD2. In germline, CDR1 is SNHLY, CDR2 FYNNEI. The V and J ends lost 5 bases and 8 bases, in that order; junction bases with no gene match: 9. This CDR3 contains 15 residues. Here the CDR3 DNA reads TGTGCCAGCAGTCCCCAGCGGGGGGGCCGCGATGAGCAGTTCTTC. It yields the protein CASSPQRGGRDEQFF.

The chain joins TRBV13 to TRBJ2-7; TRBD2 might be the D (7 bases). Trimming shortened V by 6 bases and J by 2 bases, and 23 bases separated the two germline ends. The CDR3 is 17 residues long. CDR1 and CDR2 from the germline V gene are PRHDT and FYEKMQ (reference sequence). CDR3 nucleotides: TGTGCCAGCAGTCCCACTACCGGGGGGCAAGATACCTACGAGCAGTACTTC. As protein: CASSPTTGGQDTYEQYF.

The V gene is TRBV7-3, the J gene TRBJ1-1; D call uncertain. V shed 1 base and J shed 2 bases, with 8 bases lying between them. CDR1 and CDR2 (germline): SGHTA, FQGTGA. This CDR3 is built from 14 residues. This CDR3 reads CASSLNFVNTEAFF. CDR3 in DNA: TGTGCCAGCAGCTTAAATTTCGTAAACACTGAAGCTTTCTTT.